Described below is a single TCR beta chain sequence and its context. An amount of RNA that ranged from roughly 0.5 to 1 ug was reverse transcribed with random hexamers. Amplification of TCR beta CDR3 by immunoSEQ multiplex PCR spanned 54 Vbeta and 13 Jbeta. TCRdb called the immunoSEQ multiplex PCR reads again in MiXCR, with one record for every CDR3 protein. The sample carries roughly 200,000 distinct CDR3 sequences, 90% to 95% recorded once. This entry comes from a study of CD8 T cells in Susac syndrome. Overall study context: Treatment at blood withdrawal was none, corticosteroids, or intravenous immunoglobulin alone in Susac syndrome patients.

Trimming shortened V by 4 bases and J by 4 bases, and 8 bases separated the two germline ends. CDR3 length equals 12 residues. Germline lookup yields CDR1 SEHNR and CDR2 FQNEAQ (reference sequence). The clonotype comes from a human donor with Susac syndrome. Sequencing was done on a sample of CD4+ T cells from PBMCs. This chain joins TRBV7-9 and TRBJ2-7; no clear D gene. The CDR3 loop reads CASSSSRYEQYF. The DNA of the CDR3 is TGTGCCAGCAGCTCCAGTCGGTACGAGCAGTACTTC.